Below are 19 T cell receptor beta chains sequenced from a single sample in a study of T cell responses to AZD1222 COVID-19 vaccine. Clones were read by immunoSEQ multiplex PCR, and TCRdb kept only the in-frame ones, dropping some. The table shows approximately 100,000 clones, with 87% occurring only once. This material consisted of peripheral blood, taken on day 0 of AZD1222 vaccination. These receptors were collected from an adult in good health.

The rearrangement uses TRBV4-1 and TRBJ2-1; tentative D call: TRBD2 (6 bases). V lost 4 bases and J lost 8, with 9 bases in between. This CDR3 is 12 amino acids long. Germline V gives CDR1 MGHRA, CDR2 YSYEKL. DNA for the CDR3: TGCGCCAGCAGCCTAACTAGCTATGAGCAGTTCTTC. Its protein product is CASSLTSYEQFF.

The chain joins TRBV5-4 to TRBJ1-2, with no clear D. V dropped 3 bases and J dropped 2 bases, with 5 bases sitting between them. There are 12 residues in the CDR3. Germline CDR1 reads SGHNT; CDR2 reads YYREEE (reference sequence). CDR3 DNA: TGTGCCAGCAGCTACGAAAACTATGGCTACACCTTC. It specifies CASSYENYGYTF.

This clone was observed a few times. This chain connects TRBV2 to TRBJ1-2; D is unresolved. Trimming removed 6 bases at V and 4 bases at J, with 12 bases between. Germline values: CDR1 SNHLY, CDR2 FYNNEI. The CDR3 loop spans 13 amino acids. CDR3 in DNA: TGTGCCAGCAGGGCACCGGGAGGCTATGGCTACACCTTC. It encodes CASRAPGGYGYTF.

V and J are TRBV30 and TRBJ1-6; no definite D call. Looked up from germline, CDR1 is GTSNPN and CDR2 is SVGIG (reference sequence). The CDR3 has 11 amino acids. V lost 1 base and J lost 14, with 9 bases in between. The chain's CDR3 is CAWSAGGTLHF. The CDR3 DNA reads TGTGCCTGGAGTGCTGGCGGCACCCTCCACTTT. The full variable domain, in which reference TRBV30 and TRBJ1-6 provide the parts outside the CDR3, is SQTIHQWPATLVQPVGSPLSLECTVEGTSNPNLYWYRQAAGRGLQLLFYSVGIGQISSEVPQNLSASRPQDRQFILSSKKLLLSDSGFYLCAWSAGGTLHFGNGTRLTVT.

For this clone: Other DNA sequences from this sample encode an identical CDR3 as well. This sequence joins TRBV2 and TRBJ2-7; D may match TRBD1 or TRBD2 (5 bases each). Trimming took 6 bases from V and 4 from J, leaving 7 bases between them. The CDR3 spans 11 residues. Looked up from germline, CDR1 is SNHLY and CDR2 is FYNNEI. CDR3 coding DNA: TGTGCCAGCAGCGAGGGGTACGAGCAGTACTTC. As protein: CASSEGYEQYF.

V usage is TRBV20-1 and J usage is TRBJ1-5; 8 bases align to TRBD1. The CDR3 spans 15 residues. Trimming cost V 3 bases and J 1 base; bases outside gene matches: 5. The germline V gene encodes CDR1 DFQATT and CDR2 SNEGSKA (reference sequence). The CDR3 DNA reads TGCAGTGCTAGTGGACAGGGATGGAGCAATCAGCCCCAGCATTTT. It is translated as CSASGQGWSNQPQHF.

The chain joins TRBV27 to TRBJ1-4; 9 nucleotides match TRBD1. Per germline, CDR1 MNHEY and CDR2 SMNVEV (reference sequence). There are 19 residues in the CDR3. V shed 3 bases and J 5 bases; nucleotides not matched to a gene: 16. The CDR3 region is CASSFWGGGQGGGNEKLFF. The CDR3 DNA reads TGTGCCAGCAGTTTCTGGGGCGGGGGACAGGGAGGTGGAAATGAAAAACTGTTTTTT.

CDR3: CASYQGGTGESEQYF. CDR3 sequence (DNA): TGCGCCAGCTATCAGGGCGGGACAGGGGAATCCGAGCAGTACTTC. This chain connects TRBV5-1 to TRBJ2-7; TRBD1 aligns across 10 bases. The CDR3 totals 15 residues. Looked up from germline, CDR1 is SGHRS and CDR2 is YFSETQ. With 7 bases clipped from V and 6 bases from J, the junction kept 13 bases outside the gene matches.

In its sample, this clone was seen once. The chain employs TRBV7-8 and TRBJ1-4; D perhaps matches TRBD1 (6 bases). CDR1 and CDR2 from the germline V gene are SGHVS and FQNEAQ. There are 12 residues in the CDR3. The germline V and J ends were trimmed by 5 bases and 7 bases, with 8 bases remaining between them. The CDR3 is CASSQGGEKLFF. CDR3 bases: TGTGCCAGCAGCCAAGGGGGTGAAAAACTGTTTTTT.

CDR3 nucleotides: TGTGCCAGCAACAGGGCTGGGGCCAACGTCCTGACTTTC. Translation: CASNRAGANVLTF. The rearrangement links TRBV6-5 to TRBJ2-6; maybe TRBD1 (6 bases). V lost 7 bases, J lost 2 bases, and 6 bases lay in between. Per the germline V gene, CDR1 is MNHEY and CDR2 is SVGAGI. The CDR3 totals 13 residues.

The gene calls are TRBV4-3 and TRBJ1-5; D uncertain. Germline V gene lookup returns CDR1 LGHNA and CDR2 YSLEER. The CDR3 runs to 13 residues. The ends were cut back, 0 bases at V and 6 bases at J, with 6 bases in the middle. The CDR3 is CASSQDLGQPQHF. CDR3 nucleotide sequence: TGCGCCAGCAGCCAAGACTTGGGTCAGCCCCAGCATTTT.

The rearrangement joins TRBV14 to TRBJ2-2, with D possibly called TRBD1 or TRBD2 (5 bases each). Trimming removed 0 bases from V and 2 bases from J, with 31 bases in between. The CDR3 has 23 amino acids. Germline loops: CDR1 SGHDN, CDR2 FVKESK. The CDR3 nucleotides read TGTGCCAGCAGCCAAGAATGCGCGACGGAGTGGCGACACGGGGCCCTTAACACCGGGGAGCTGTTTTTT. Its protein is CASSQECATEWRHGALNTGELFF.

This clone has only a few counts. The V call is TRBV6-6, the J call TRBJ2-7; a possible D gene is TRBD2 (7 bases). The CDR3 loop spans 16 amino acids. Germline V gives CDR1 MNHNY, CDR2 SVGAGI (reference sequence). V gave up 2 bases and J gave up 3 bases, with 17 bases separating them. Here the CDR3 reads CASSYRSGGGSYEQYF. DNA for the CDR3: TGTGCCAGCAGTTACCGGTCTGGGGGCGGGAGCTACGAGCAGTACTTC.

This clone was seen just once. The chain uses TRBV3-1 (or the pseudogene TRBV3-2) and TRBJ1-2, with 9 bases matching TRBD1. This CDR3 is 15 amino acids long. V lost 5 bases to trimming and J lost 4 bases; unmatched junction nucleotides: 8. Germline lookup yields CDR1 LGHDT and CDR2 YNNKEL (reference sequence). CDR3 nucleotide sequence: TGTGCCAGCAGCAACCGGGACAGGGCTGGCTATGGCTACACCTTC. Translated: CASSNRDRAGYGYTF.

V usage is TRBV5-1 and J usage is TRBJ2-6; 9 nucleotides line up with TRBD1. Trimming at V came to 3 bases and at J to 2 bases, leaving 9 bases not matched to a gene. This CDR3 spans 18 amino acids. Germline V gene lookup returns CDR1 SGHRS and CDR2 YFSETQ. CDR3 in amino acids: CASSWGQGGFAGANVLTF. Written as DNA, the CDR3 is TGCGCCAGCAGCTGGGGACAGGGCGGTTTTGCTGGGGCCAACGTCCTGACTTTC.

CDR3 coding DNA: TGTGCCAGCTCACCTAAGCTTGCCGGGGAGCTGTTTTTT. It translates to CASSPKLAGELFF. The rearrangement joins TRBV18 to TRBJ2-2, with D hard to call. The CDR3 covers 13 residues. V lost 3 bases to trimming and J lost 6 bases, with 8 bases between them. Per germline, CDR1 KGHSH and CDR2 LQKENI.

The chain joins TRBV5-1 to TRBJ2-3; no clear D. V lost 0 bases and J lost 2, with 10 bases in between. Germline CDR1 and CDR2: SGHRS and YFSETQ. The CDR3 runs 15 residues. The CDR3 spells CASSLGTHNTDTQYF. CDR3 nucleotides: TGCGCCAGCAGCTTGGGGACCCATAACACAGATACGCAGTATTTT.

In nucleotides, the CDR3 is TGTGCCAGCAGTGAGAGTATCCACCAGGCGGATACGCAGTATTTT. Encoded protein: CASSESIHQADTQYF. The chain carries TRBV6-1 and TRBJ2-3; the D is unclear. CDR3 length: 15 amino acids. Germline V gene lookup returns CDR1 MNHNS and CDR2 SASEGT. Trimming pared 3 bases from V and 6 bases from J, leaving 16 bases between.

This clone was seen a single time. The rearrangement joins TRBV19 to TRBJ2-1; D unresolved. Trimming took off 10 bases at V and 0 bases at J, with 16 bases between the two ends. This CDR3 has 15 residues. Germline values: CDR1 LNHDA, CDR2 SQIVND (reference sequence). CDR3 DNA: TGTGCCACTACAGATGGTCGCGCCTCCTACAATGAGCAGTTCTTC. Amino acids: CATTDGRASYNEQFF.